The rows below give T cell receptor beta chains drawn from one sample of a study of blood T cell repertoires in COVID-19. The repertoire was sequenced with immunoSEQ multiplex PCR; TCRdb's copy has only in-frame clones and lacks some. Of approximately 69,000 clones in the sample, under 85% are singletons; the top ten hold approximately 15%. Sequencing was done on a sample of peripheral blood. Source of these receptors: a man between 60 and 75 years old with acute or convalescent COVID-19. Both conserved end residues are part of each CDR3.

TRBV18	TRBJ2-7	CASSQGPDGEQYF
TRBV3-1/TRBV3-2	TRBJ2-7	CASSQKGLLYEQYF
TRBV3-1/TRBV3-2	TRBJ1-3	CASSSARTIYF
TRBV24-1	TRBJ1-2	CATSDGTANYGYTF
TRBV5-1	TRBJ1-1	CASTNIMNTEAFF
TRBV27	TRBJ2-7	CASSFIQGIHYEQYF
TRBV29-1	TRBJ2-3	CSSRGQGGDTQYF
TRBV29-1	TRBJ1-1	CSVRQNTEAFF
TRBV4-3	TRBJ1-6	CASSQDYFRTGNSPLHF
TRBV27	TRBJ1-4	CASSLKGGEKLFF
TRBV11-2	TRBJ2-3	CASSLVGAGGTDTQYF
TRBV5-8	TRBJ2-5	CASNPANLAGGPSQETQYF
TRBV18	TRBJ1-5	CASSRDPPGQGSQPQHF
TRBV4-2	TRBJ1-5	CASSQAGGQGGNQPQHF
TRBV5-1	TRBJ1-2	CASSPGTVTLDGYTF